The T cell receptor (beta chain) described here comes from a study of T cells after yellow fever vaccination. General observations from the study: A secondary response was less intense yet reached its peak sooner, at day 5 versus 15. A small share of clonotypes appeared in both CD4 and CD8 compartments. Most clones from primary vaccination resurfaced after the booster (approximately 96% CD4, more than 75% CD8).

Synthesis of TCR cDNA relied on 5'RACE template switching, which attached a universal primer site and UMIs. TCRdb itself ran the 5' RACE reads through MiXCR, one entry per CDR3 protein. The repertoire has 250,000 to 400,000 distinct CDR3 sequences, approximately 4.5% of them found once; the top ten carry roughly a fifth. The CDR3 runs 15 residues. Germline lookup yields CDR1 LNHNV and CDR2 YYDKDF (reference sequence). V gave up 0 bases and J gave up 4 bases, with 7 bases separating them. As regards this clonotype: Its antigen remains unidentified.

The sequence came from a man between 18 and 35 years old who received the YFV17D yellow fever vaccine. The starting material was PBMCs, obtained 15 days after the yellow fever booster vaccination. The chain has TRBV15 and TRBJ1-6; the D is unclear. DNA for the CDR3: TGTGCCACCAGCAGAGATGGTCAGTATAATTCACCCCTCCACTTT. Encoded protein: CATSRDGQYNSPLHF.